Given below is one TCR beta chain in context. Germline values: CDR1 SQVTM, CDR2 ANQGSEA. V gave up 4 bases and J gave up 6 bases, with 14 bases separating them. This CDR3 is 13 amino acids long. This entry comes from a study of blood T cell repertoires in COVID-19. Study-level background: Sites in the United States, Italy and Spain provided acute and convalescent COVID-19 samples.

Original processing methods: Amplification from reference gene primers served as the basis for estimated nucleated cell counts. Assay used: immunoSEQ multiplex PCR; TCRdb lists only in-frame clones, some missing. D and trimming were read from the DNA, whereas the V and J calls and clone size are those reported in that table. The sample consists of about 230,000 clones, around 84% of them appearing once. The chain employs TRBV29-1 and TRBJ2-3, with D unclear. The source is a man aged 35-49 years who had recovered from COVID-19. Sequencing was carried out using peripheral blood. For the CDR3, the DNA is TGCAGCGTTGTTGTCCCACTCCGGGATACGCAGTATTTT. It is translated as CSVVVPLRDTQYF.